A selection of T cell receptor beta chains follows, all from one sample in a study of cytomegalovirus exposure and HLA in healthy donors. The table came from immunoSEQ multiplex PCR; TCRdb's copy has only in-frame clones and leaves some out. The sample shows over 100,000 clones, almost 90% of them seen only once. The sequenced material came from PBMCs. The receptors stem from a woman under 30 in good health and CMV-seronegative. The CDR3 runs from the conserved cysteine through the conserved F or W. Fields, in order: D gene, V gene, clone size, J gene, CDR3 protein, CDR3 DNA. D genes are given only for firm matches. Not all rows give a size; the values are once, few, many and, for expanded clones, a class.

>-|TRBV7-9|-|TRBJ2-7
CASSLGAFGGSTYEQYF
TGTGCCAGCAGCTTAGGTGCTTTTGGCGGGTCTACCTACGAGCAGTACTTC
>-|TRBV5-4|-|TRBJ1-1
CASSPGRLGGNTEAFF
TGTGCCAGCAGCCCCGGGCGGCTAGGGGGGAACACTGAAGCTTTCTTT
>TRBD1|TRBV9|-|TRBJ2-7
CASSGAPTGVEQYF
TGTGCCAGCAGCGGGGCCCCCACAGGGGTTGAGCAGTACTTC
>-|TRBV28|-|TRBJ1-1
CASRYGQNTEAFF
TGTGCCAGCAGATACGGACAGAACACTGAAGCTTTCTTT
>-|TRBV5-1|-|TRBJ1-5
CASSPGGLGAGGQPQHF
TGCGCCAGCAGCCCGGGGGGTTTAGGGGCTGGTGGTCAGCCCCAGCATTTT
>-|TRBV28|-|TRBJ2-7
CASSFQGGQEQYF
TGTGCCAGCAGTTTCCAGGGGGGTCAAGAGCAGTACTTC
>-|TRBV25-1|-|TRBJ1-1
CASKERGDEAFF
TGTGCCAGCAAGGAAAGGGGCGATGAAGCTTTCTTT
>-|TRBV25-1|-|TRBJ1-2
CASGGFVEGYTF
TGTGCCAGCGGAGGGTTTGTGGAGGGCTACACCTTC
>TRBD1|TRBV28|-|TRBJ1-1
CASRRQGRGADTEAFF
TGTGCCAGCAGACGACAGGGGAGAGGTGCGGACACTGAAGCTTTCTTT
>-|TRBV18|-|TRBJ1-1
CASSPRQDTEAFF
TGTGCCAGCTCACCCAGGCAGGACACTGAAGCTTTCTTT
>TRBD2|TRBV7-6|-|TRBJ2-5
CASSHADDPASGVYQETQYF
TGTGCCAGCAGCCACGCAGACGACCCAGCTAGCGGGGTTTACCAAGAGACCCAGTACTTC
>TRBD2|TRBV10-2|-|TRBJ2-1
CASSMLAGGGNEQFF
TGCGCCAGCAGCATGTTAGCGGGGGGGGGCAATGAGCAGTTCTTC
>-|TRBV9|-|TRBJ1-2
CASSYGQPYAGGYTF
TGTGCCAGCAGCTACGGGCAGCCGTATGCGGGTGGCTACACCTTC
>TRBD2|TRBV6-1|-|TRBJ2-7
CASSDLAGGRFYEQYF
TGTGCCAGCAGTGACCTAGCGGGGGGGCGTTTCTACGAGCAGTACTTC
>TRBD2|TRBV4-3|few|TRBJ2-7
CASSRTSGRAYEQYF
TGCGCCAGCAGCCGGACTAGCGGGAGGGCCTACGAGCAGTACTTC
>TRBD1|TRBV7-6|-|TRBJ2-2
CASSLVFPTGMRVKWTGELFF
TGTGCCAGCAGCTTAGTCTTTCCGACAGGGATGAGGGTGAAATGGACCGGGGAGCTGTTTTTT
>-|TRBV7-9|-|TRBJ1-2
CASSLWMSGGYTF
TGTGCCAGCAGCTTATGGATGAGCGGTGGCTACACCTTC